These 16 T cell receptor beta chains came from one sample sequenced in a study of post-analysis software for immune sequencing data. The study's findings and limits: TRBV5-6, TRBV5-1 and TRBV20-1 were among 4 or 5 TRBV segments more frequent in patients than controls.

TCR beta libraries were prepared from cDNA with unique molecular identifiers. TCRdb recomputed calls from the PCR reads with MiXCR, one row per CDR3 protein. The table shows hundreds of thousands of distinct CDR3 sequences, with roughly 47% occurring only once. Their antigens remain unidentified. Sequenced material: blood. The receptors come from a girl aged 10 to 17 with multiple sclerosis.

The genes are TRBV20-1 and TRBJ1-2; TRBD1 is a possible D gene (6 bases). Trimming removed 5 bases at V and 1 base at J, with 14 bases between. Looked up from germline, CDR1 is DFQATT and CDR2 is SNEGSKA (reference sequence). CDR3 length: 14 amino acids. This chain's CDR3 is CSASQGRSNYGYTF. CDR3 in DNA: TGCAGTGCTTCTCAGGGGAGAAGTAACTATGGCTACACCTTC.

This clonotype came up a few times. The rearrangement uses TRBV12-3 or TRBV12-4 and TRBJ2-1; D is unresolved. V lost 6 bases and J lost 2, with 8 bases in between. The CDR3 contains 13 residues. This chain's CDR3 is CASRMTPYNEQFF. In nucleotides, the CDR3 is TGTGCCAGCAGAATGACTCCCTACAATGAGCAGTTCTTC.

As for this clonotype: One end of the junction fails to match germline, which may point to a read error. The CDR3: CASSSTSGSCNEQFF. The CDR3, as DNA: TGTGCCAGCAGCTCAACCTCGGGCTCCTGCAATGAGCAGTTCTTC. This sequence joins TRBV5-5 and TRBJ2-1; no reliable D call. This CDR3 has 15 residues. CDR1 is SGHKS and CDR2 is YYEKEE in the germline V gene (reference sequence).

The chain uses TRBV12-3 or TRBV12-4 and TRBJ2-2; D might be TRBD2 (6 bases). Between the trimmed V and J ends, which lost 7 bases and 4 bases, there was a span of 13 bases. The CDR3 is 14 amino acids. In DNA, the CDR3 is TGTGCCAGCACCACCCGGAGGGGCACCGGGGAGCTGTTTTTT. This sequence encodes CASTTRRGTGELFF.

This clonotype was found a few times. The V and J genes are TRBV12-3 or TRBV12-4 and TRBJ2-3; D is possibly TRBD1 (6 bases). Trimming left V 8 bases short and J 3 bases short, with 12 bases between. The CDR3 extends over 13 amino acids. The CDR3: CASAPTGTDTQYF. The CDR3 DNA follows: TGTGCCAGCGCCCCGACAGGAACAGATACGCAGTATTTT.

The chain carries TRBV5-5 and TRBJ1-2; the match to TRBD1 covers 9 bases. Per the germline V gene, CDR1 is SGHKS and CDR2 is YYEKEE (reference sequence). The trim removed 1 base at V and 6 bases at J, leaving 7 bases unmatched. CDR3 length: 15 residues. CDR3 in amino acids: CASSLNGDRVDGYTF. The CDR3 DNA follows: TGTGCCAGCAGCTTGAATGGGGACAGGGTGGATGGCTACACCTTC.

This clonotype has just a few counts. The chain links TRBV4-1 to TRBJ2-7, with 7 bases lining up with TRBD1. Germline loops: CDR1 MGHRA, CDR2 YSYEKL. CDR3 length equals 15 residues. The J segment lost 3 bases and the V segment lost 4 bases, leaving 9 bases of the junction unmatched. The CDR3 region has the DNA TGCGCCAGCAGCCCCACAGGACAGGAGATCTACGAGCAGTACTTC. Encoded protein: CASSPTGQEIYEQYF.

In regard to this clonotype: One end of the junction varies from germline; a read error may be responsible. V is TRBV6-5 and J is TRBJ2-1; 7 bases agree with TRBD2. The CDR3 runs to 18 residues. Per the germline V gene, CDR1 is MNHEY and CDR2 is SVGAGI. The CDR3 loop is CASGYSVGGTTKYNEQFF. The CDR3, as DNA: TGTGCCAGCGGTTACTCCGTTGGGGGGACTACGAAATACAATGAGCAGTTCTTC.

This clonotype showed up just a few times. CDR3 in DNA: TGTGCCAGCAGCCAAGCTCTAGCGGGAGGAGATACGCAGTATTTT. Translated: CASSQALAGGDTQYF. This chain connects TRBV3-1 to TRBJ2-3; 11 nucleotides align to TRBD2. V lost 1 base and J lost 5; bases outside the gene matches: 2. The CDR3 extends over 15 amino acids. Germline V gives CDR1 LGHDT, CDR2 YNNKEL (reference sequence).

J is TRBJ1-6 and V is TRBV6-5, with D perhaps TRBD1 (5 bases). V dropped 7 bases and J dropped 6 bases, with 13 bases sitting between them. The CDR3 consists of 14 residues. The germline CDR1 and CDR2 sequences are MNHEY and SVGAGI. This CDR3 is CASKQGTPNSPLHF. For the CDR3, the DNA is TGTGCCAGCAAACAAGGGACTCCTAATTCACCCCTCCACTTT.

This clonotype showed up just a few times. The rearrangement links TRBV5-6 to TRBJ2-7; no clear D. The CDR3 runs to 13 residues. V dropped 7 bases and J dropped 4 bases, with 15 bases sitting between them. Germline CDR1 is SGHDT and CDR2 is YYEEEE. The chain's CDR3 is CASAPGGGYEQYF. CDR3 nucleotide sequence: TGTGCCAGCGCCCCGGGTGGTGGGTACGAGCAGTACTTC.

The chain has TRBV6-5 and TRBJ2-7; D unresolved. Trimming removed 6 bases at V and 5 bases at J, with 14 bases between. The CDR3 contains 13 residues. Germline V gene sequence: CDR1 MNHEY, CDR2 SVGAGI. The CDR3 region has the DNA TGTGCCAGCAGCCCCCTCGGGTTGCACGAGCAGTACTTC. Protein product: CASSPLGLHEQYF.

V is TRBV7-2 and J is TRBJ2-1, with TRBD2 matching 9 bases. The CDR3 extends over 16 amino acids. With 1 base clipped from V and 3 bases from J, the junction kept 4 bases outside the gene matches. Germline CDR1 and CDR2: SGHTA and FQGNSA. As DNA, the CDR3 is TGTGCCAGCAGCTTAGGCTCTAGCGGGATCTACAATGAGCAGTTCTTC. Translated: CASSLGSSGIYNEQFF.

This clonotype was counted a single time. The CDR3, as DNA: TGCGCCAGCAGCCAGACGCCGGATAGCAATCAGCCCCAGCATTTT. Amino acid sequence: CASSQTPDSNQPQHF. The chain is built from TRBV5-1 and TRBJ1-5; D not resolved. CDR1 is SGHRS and CDR2 is YFSETQ in the germline V gene. V was cut by 4 bases and J by 0 bases, with 11 bases left in between. This CDR3 region has 15 residues. Filled out from reference TRBV5-1 and TRBJ1-5, the complete variable domain reads KAGVTQTPRYLIKTRGQQVTLSCSPISGHRSVSWYQQTPGQGLQFLFEYFSETQRNKGNFPGRFSGRQFSNSRSEMNVSTLELGDSALYLCASSQTPDSNQPQHFGDGTRLSIL.

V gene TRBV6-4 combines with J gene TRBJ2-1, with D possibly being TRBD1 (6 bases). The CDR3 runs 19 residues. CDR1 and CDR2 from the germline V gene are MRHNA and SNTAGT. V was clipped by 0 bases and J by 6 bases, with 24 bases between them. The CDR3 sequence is CASSDSLLVAGQGSNEQFF. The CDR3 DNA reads TGTGCCAGCAGTGACTCCCTTCTTGTTGCGGGCCAGGGGTCCAATGAGCAGTTCTTC.

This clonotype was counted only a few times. CDR3 nucleotide sequence: TGTGCCAGCAGTGAGCAGTACTTC. This translates into CASSEQYF. V usage is TRBV12-3 or TRBV12-4 and J usage is TRBJ2-5; no clear D gene. The CDR3 is 8 residues long. Trimming took 5 bases from V and 11 from J, leaving 3 bases between them.